A single T cell receptor (beta chain) is shown here with its context. Other DNA variants within this sample encode the same CDR3. The data are from a study of blood T cell repertoires in COVID-19. Study in general: Specimens from acute and convalescent COVID-19 originated in the United States, Italy and Spain. PBMCs, B-cell-depleted T cells, or T cells provided the cDNA or gDNA that made up the material.

The CDR3 has 14 amino acids. The germline gives CDR1 SNHLY, CDR2 FYNNEI. V was shortened by 4 bases and J by 0 bases, with 7 bases between the two germline ends. Measured with immunoSEQ multiplex PCR; TCRdb has only the in-frame clones, and not every one. There are 150,000 to 200,000 clones in the sample; 87% occur only once, and 9.5% to 15% lies in the top ten. Seattle participants joined during active infection and were tracked over time. This rearrangement joins TRBV2 to TRBJ1-5, with a tentative D call TRBD1 (6 bases). The sequence was obtained from an older woman with COVID-19, enrolled during active disease. Source material: peripheral blood. DNA of the CDR3: TGTGCCAGCAGTGGGACAGATAGCAATCAGCCCCAGCATTTT. Residues: CASSGTDSNQPQHF.